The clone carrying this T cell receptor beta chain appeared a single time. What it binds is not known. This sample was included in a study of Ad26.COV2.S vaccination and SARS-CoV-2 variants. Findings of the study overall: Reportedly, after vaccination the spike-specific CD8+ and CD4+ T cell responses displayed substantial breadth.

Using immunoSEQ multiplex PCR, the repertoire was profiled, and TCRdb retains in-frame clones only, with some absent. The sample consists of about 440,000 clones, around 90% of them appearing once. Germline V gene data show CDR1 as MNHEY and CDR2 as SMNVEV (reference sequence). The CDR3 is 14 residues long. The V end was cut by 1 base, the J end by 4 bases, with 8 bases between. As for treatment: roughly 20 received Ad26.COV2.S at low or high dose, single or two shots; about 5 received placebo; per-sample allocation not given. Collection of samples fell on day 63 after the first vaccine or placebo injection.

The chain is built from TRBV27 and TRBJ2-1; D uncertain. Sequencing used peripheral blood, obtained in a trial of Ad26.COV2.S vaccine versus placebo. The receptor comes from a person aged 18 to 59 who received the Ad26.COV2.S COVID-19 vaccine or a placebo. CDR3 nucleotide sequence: TGTGCCAGCAGTTTATTCTTAGGGTACAATGAGCAGTTCTTC. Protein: CASSLFLGYNEQFF.